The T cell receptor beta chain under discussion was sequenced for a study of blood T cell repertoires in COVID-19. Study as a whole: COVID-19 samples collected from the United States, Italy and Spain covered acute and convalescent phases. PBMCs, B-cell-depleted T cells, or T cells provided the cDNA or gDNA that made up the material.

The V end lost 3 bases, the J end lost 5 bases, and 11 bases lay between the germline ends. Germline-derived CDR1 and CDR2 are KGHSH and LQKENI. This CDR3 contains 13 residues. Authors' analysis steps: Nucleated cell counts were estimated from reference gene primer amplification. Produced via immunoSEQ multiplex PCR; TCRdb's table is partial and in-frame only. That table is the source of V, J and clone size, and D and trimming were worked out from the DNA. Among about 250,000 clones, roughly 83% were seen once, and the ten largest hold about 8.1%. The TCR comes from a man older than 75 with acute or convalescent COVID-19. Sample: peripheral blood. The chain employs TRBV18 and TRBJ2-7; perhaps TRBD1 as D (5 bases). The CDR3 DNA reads TGTGCCAGCTCACCCAATCGACAGAACGAGCAGTACTTC. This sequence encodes CASSPNRQNEQYF.